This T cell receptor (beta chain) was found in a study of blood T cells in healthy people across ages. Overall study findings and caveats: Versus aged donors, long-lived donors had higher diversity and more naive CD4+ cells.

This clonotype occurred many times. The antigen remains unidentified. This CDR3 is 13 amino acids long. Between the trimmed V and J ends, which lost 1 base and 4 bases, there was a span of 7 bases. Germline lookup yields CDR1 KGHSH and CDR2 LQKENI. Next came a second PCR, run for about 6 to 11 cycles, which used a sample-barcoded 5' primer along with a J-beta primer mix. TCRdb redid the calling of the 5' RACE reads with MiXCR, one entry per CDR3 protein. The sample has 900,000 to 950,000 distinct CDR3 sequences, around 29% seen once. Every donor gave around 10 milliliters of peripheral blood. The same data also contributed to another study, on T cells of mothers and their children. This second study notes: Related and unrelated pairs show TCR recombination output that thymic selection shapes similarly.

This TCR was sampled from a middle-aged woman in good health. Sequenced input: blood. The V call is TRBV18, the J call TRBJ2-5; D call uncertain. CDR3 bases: TGTGCCAGCTCACCACATGTCACAGAGACCCAGTACTTC. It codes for CASSPHVTETQYF.